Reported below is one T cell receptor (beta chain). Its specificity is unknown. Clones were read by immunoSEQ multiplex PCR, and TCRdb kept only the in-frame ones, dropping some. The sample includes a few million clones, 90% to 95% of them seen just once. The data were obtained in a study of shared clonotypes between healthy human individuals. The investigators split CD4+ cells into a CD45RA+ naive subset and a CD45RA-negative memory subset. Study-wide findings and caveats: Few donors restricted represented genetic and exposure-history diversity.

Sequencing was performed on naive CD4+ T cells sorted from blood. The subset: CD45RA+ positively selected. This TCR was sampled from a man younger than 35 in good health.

CDR3 loop: CASSLDKNEKLFF. As DNA, the CDR3 is TGTGCCAGCAGCTTAGACAAGAATGAAAAACTGTTTTTT. The rearrangement joins TRBV7-9 to TRBJ1-4, with D hard to call. The CDR3 has 13 amino acids. The V gene lost 1 base and the J gene lost 5 bases, with 5 bases spanning the gap. CDR1 is SEHNR, CDR2 FQNEAQ, per germline (reference sequence). Full variable domain (rest looked up from reference TRBV7-9 and TRBJ1-4): DTGVSQNPRHKITKRGQNVTFRCDPISEHNRLYWYRQTLGQGPEFLTYFQNEAQLEKSRLLSDRFSAERPKGSFSTLEIQRTEQGDSAMYLCASSLDKNEKLFFGSGTQLSVL.